A selection of T cell receptor beta chains follows, all from one sample in a study of T cells in localized non-small cell lung cancer. Sequencing was performed with immunoSEQ multiplex PCR; in TCRdb, only in-frame clones are kept and a portion is missing. This table has under 20,000 clones, 70% to 90% appearing once. Sequenced here: peripheral blood, sampled before any cancer treatment. Every receptor here comes from a male donor aged 60 or older with stage I lung adenocarcinoma. Each CDR3 is given with its conserved first and last residue. A D gene is named only where the DNA matches it firmly. Clone size is not always given. Where it is, it says once, few, many or a class for expanded clones.

cdr3_nt cdr3_aa v_call d_call clone_size j_call
TGTGCCAGCGTGGGGTCCTACGAGCAGTACTTC CASVGSYEQYF TRBV6-5 NA NA TRBJ2-7
TGTGCCAGCAGTTACTTTACCCTTCAGCCCCAGCATTTT CASSYFTLQPQHF TRBV6-5 NA NA TRBJ1-5
TGTGCCAGCAGCGTACAAGGGACAGACGGTGAGCAGTTCTTC CASSVQGTDGEQFF TRBV9 TRBD1 NA TRBJ2-1
TGTGCCAGCAGCTTAAGTCGGGGGGCTGAGCAGTTCTTC CASSLSRGAEQFF TRBV7-3 NA NA TRBJ2-1
TGCGCCAGCAGCTCTAGCCGGGACAGCGGTTGGGATACGCAGTATTTT CASSSSRDSGWDTQYF TRBV5-1 TRBD1 NA TRBJ2-3
TGTGCCAGCAGCTGGGGGACTCTCAATGAGCAGTTCTTC CASSWGTLNEQFF TRBV5-6 NA NA TRBJ2-1
TGCGCCAGCAGCGGCGAAGGAGATACGCAGTATTTT CASSGEGDTQYF TRBV5-1 NA once TRBJ2-3
TGTGCCAGCAGCCAAGCCGGGTCGAAGGGGCCGGGAGCTTTCTTT CASSQAGSKGPGAFF TRBV14 NA NA TRBJ1-1
TGTGCCAGTAGTTGGACAGCCGAAAATGAAAAACTGTTTTTT CASSWTAENEKLFF TRBV19 NA NA TRBJ1-4
TGCGCCAGCAGCCAAGCCACAGGGGGCGAAAGTGAAGCTTTCTTT CASSQATGGESEAFF TRBV4-3 TRBD1 NA TRBJ1-1
TGTGCCAGCAGTGCGCTACGGCCCGGGACGGGAAATGAAAAACTGTTTTTT CASSALRPGTGNEKLFF TRBV2 NA NA TRBJ1-4
TGTGCCAGCAGTGCTAGCGGGGGCAGCTCCTACAATGAGCAGTTCTTC CASSASGGSSYNEQFF TRBV6-1 TRBD2 NA TRBJ2-1
TGTGCCAGCAGTGGAACAGGGGGGGAGCAGTACTTC CASSGTGGEQYF TRBV6-5 TRBD1 NA TRBJ2-7
TGTGCCAGCAGCTTGGCACAGGCCACCGGGGAGCTGTTTTTT CASSLAQATGELFF TRBV5-4 NA NA TRBJ2-2
TGCGCCAGCAGCTCGGGACAGGGAAATTCACCCCTCCACTTT CASSSGQGNSPLHF TRBV4-3 TRBD1 NA TRBJ1-6
TGTGCTAGCAGCTTAGGCCCGGGGGGGGAGATGGAAAAACTGTTTTTT CASSLGPGGEMEKLFF TRBV7-7 NA NA TRBJ1-4
TGCGCCAGCAGCCCTCAGACAGGGGGCTATGAGCAGTTCTTC CASSPQTGGYEQFF TRBV4-1 TRBD1 NA TRBJ2-1
TGCAGCGTTCAGGGGGACTCCTACGAGCAGTACTTC CSVQGDSYEQYF TRBV29-1 TRBD1 few TRBJ2-7
TGTGCCATCAGTGAGTCGGGGGCGTTGAATGAGCAGTTCTTC CAISESGALNEQFF TRBV10-3 NA NA TRBJ2-1
TGTGCCACCAGCAGAGAAAGGGACGGACTCTACGAGCAGTACTTC CATSRERDGLYEQYF TRBV15 NA NA TRBJ2-7
TGTGCCAGCTCACCACCGTCGTTCACCGGGGAGCTGTTTTTT CASSPPSFTGELFF TRBV18 NA NA TRBJ2-2
TGCGCCAGCAGCTTGGGGACAGGGGAAAATTCACCCCTCCACTTT CASSLGTGENSPLHF TRBV5-1 TRBD1 NA TRBJ1-6